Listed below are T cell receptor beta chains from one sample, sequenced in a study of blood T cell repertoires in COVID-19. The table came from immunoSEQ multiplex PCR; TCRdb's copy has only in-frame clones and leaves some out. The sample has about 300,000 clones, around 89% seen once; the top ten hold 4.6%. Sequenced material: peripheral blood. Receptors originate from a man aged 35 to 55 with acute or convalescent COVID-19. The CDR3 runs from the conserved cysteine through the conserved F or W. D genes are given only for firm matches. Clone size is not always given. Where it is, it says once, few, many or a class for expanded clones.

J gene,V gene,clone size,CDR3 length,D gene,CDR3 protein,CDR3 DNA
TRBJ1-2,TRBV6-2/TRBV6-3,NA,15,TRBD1,CASSERDRADYGYTF,TGTGCCAGCAGTGAGCGGGACAGGGCAGATTATGGCTACACCTTC
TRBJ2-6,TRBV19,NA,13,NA,CASVSSGANVLTF,TGTGCCAGTGTCAGCTCTGGGGCCAACGTCCTGACTTTC
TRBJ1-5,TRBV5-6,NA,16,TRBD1,CASSYYTGEWNQPQHF,TGTGCCAGCAGCTATTATACAGGGGAATGGAATCAGCCCCAGCATTTT
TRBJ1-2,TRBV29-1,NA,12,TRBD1,CEAEGQGGGYTF,TGCGAGGCGGAGGGGCAGGGGGGTGGCTACACCTTC
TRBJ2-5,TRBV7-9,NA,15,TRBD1,CASSLGTGELETQYF,TGTGCCAGCAGCTTGGGGACAGGGGAATTGGAGACCCAGTACTTC
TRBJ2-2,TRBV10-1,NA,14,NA,CASSVSQYTGELFF,TGCGCCAGCAGTGTTTCCCAGTACACCGGGGAGCTGTTTTTT
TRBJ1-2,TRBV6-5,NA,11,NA,CASSGDYGYTF,TGTGCCAGCTCCGGGGACTATGGCTACACCTTC
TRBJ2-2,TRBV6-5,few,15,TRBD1,CASVGDRRNTGELFF,TGTGCCAGCGTGGGGGACAGGAGGAACACCGGGGAGCTGTTTTTT
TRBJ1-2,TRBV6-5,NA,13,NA,CASRLTGSEGYTF,TGTGCCAGCAGATTAACAGGGTCAGAAGGCTACACCTTC
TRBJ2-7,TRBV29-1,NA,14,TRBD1,CSVVKAGGVYEQYF,TGCAGCGTTGTAAAGGCAGGGGGCGTCTACGAGCAGTACTTC
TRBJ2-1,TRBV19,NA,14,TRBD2,CATKGLAGMNEQFF,TGTGCCACCAAGGGACTAGCGGGGATGAATGAGCAGTTCTTC
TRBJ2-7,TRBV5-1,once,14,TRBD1,CASSLGQGEDEQYF,TGCGCCAGCAGCTTGGGGCAGGGGGAAGACGAGCAGTACTTC
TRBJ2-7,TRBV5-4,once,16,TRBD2,CASSRSGGARNHEQYF,TGTGCCAGCAGCCGTAGCGGGGGGGCCAGAAATCACGAGCAGTACTTC